Each of the 5 T cell receptor beta chains below was sequenced from the same sample in a study of cytomegalovirus exposure and HLA in healthy donors (dated by TCRdb to the late 2010s). The protocol used for the library was the immunoSEQ multiplex PCR assay. For the multiplex PCR, a mixture combining 60 forward primers for TCR Vbeta segments and 13 reverse primers for TCR Jbeta segments was used. TCRdb obtained this table from immuneACCESS and retained in-frame rearrangements with V and J assigned. These tables miss some clones; where compared with another copy, unresolved V genes account for less than half of the shortfall, and the remainder is unexplained. The sample table contains some 77,000 clones; only one count was recorded for 70% to 80% of them. 20% to 25% of the sample rests with the top ten. Source material: PBMCs. The receptor set was obtained from a woman aged 50 to 65 in good health and CMV-seropositive.

The V gene is TRBV5-1, the J gene TRBJ1-2; D perhaps matches TRBD1 (6 bases). The length of the CDR3 is 14 residues. CDR1 is SGHRS, CDR2 YFSETQ, per germline. The V gene lost 5 bases and the J gene lost 6 bases, with 17 bases spanning the gap. The CDR3 DNA follows: TGCGCCAGCAGACTCGCCTACAGGGTCCATGGCTACACCTTC. Protein sequence: CASRLAYRVHGYTF. The entire variable domain, with the rest obtained from reference TRBV5-1 and TRBJ1-2, is as follows: KAGVTQTPRYLIKTRGQQVTLSCSPISGHRSVSWYQQTPGQGLQFLFEYFSETQRNKGNFPGRFSGRQFSNSRSEMNVSTLELGDSALYLCASRLAYRVHGYTFGSGTRLTVV.

V usage is TRBV9 and J usage is TRBJ2-7; D perhaps matches TRBD1 (6 bases). The CDR3 is made up of 14 amino acids. V was shortened by 4 bases and J by 6 bases, with 17 bases between the two germline ends. Germline V gene sequence: CDR1 SGDLS, CDR2 YYNGEE. CDR3 in amino acids: CASSQGLSGFEQYF. The DNA for the CDR3 is TGTGCCAGCAGCCAGGGGCTGTCCGGGTTCGAGCAGTACTTC. Supplemented by reference TRBV9 and TRBJ2-7, the full variable domain reads DSGVTQTPKHLITATGQRVTLRCSPRSGDLSVYWYQQSLDQGLQFLIQYYNGEERAKGNILERFSAQQFPDLHSELNLSSLELGDSALYFCASSQGLSGFEQYFGPGTRLTVT.

The chain is built from TRBV13 and TRBJ1-1; 7 nucleotides agree with TRBD1. Germline trimming cut 5 bases from V and 6 bases from J; bases unmatched to any gene: 9. The CDR3 contains 14 residues. Germline CDR1 and CDR2: PRHDT and FYEKMQ (reference sequence). The CDR3 nucleotides read TGTGCCAGCAGCGGATTGACAGGGAGGCCTGAAGCTTTCTTT. Protein sequence: CASSGLTGRPEAFF.

The rearrangement uses TRBV2 and TRBJ2-5, with D possibly being TRBD2 (6 bases). The germline CDR1 and CDR2 sequences are SNHLY and FYNNEI. CDR3 size: 12 residues. V shed 7 bases and J shed 3 bases, with 9 bases lying between them. The CDR3 spells CASMGGEETQYF. In nucleotides, the CDR3 is TGTGCCAGCATGGGGGGAGAAGAGACCCAGTACTTC.

The chain carries TRBV19 and TRBJ2-3, with 13 nucleotides matching TRBD2. J lost 5 bases, V lost 4 bases, and 9 bases had no gene match. This CDR3 has 17 amino acids. Germline loops: CDR1 LNHDA, CDR2 SQIVND (reference sequence). CDR3 sequence reads: CASSTGTSGDLRDTQYF. The DNA for the CDR3 is TGTGCCAGTAGTACGGGGACTAGCGGGGATTTGAGAGATACGCAGTATTTT.